This is a list of T cell receptor beta chains from one sample in a study of OX40 agonist ivuxolimab in advanced cancers. Here immunoSEQ multiplex PCR was the method, and the copy in TCRdb shows in-frame clones only, minus some. The table has more than 80,000 clones, about nine tenths seen once. The sequences come from CD4+ or CD8+ T cells sorted from blood, collected in a trial of the OX40 agonist ivuxolimab. These receptors came from an adult with an advanced solid tumor such as melanoma, head and neck, liver or kidney cancer. Both conserved end residues are part of each CDR3. Fields, in order: V gene, J gene, D gene, CDR3 length, clone size, CDR3 protein, CDR3 DNA. A D gene is named only where the DNA matches it firmly. The size of a clone is reported for some rows only, either as once, few or many, or as a class for expanded clones.

v_call: TRBV6-1
j_call: TRBJ1-6
d_call: NA
cdr3_length: 15
clone_size: NA
cdr3_aa: CASSDALIYNSPLHF
cdr3_nt: TGTGCCAGCAGTGACGCGTTAATCTATAATTCACCCCTCCACTTT

v_call: TRBV28
j_call: TRBJ2-7
d_call: NA
cdr3_length: 15
clone_size: NA
cdr3_aa: CASSLEAGHSLEQYF
cdr3_nt: TGTGCCAGCAGTTTAGAAGCGGGACATTCCCTAGAGCAGTACTTC

v_call: TRBV5-1
j_call: TRBJ2-3
d_call: NA
cdr3_length: 14
clone_size: NA
cdr3_aa: CASRRTVNTDTQYF
cdr3_nt: TGCGCCAGCAGAAGGACAGTGAACACAGATACGCAGTATTTT

v_call: TRBV5-1
j_call: TRBJ2-7
d_call: TRBD2
cdr3_length: 15
clone_size: NA
cdr3_aa: CASSLRAGKFYEQYF
cdr3_nt: TGCGCCAGCAGCTTGAGAGCGGGGAAATTCTACGAGCAGTACTTC

v_call: TRBV6-1
j_call: TRBJ2-2
d_call: TRBD2
cdr3_length: 14
clone_size: NA
cdr3_aa: CAVTSGGNTGELFF
cdr3_nt: TGTGCCGTCACTAGCGGGGGGAACACCGGGGAGCTGTTTTTT

v_call: TRBV7-7
j_call: TRBJ2-1
d_call: NA
cdr3_length: 14
clone_size: NA
cdr3_aa: CASSFAWGAGEQFF
cdr3_nt: TGTGCCAGCAGCTTTGCCTGGGGGGCGGGGGAGCAGTTCTTC

v_call: TRBV6-1
j_call: TRBJ2-7
d_call: NA
cdr3_length: 10
clone_size: NA
cdr3_aa: CARTRGEQYF
cdr3_nt: TGTGCCAGAACCAGGGGCGAGCAGTACTTC

v_call: TRBV7-2
j_call: TRBJ2-5
d_call: TRBD1
cdr3_length: 18
clone_size: NA
cdr3_aa: CASSLAGQGGPWQETQYF
cdr3_nt: TGTGCCAGCAGCTTAGCGGGACAGGGCGGACCCTGGCAAGAGACCCAGTACTTC

v_call: TRBV29-1
j_call: TRBJ2-7
d_call: NA
cdr3_length: 10
clone_size: NA
cdr3_aa: CSVGDYEQYF
cdr3_nt: TGCAGCGTTGGCGATTACGAGCAGTACTTC

v_call: TRBV7-2
j_call: TRBJ2-7
d_call: TRBD1
cdr3_length: 16
clone_size: once
cdr3_aa: CASSAGRTGGFVEQYF
cdr3_nt: TGTGCCAGCAGCGCGGGACGGACAGGGGGGTTCGTCGAGCAGTACTTC

v_call: TRBV19
j_call: TRBJ1-5
d_call: NA
cdr3_length: 14
clone_size: NA
cdr3_aa: CASSTRQGNQPQHF
cdr3_nt: TGTGCCAGTAGTACCCGACAGGGCAATCAGCCCCAGCATTTT

v_call: TRBV7-9
j_call: TRBJ2-7
d_call: NA
cdr3_length: 14
clone_size: once
cdr3_aa: CASSLPGLSYEQYF
cdr3_nt: TGTGCCAGCAGCTTACCGGGACTGAGCTACGAGCAGTACTTC

v_call: TRBV11-2
j_call: TRBJ2-1
d_call: NA
cdr3_length: 15
clone_size: NA
cdr3_aa: CASSQGPRAINEQFF
cdr3_nt: TGTGCCAGCAGCCAGGGACCTCGAGCTATCAATGAGCAGTTCTTC

v_call: TRBV7-2
j_call: TRBJ2-1
d_call: NA
cdr3_length: 11
clone_size: NA
cdr3_aa: CASSLMLEQFF
cdr3_nt: TGTGCCAGCAGCTTAATGCTAGAGCAGTTCTTC

v_call: TRBV6-1
j_call: TRBJ1-2
d_call: NA
cdr3_length: 15
clone_size: NA
cdr3_aa: CASSDIWGANYGYTF
cdr3_nt: TGTGCCAGCAGTGATATATGGGGAGCTAACTATGGCTACACCTTC

v_call: TRBV7-2
j_call: TRBJ2-1
d_call: TRBD2
cdr3_length: 14
clone_size: NA
cdr3_aa: CASSPGLAYNEQFF
cdr3_nt: TGTGCCAGCAGCCCTGGACTAGCCTACAATGAGCAGTTCTTC

v_call: TRBV6-5
j_call: TRBJ2-5
d_call: TRBD1
cdr3_length: 13
clone_size: NA
cdr3_aa: CASSYSGQGTQYF
cdr3_nt: TGTGCCAGCAGTTACTCAGGACAGGGGACCCAGTACTTC

v_call: TRBV7-7
j_call: TRBJ1-3
d_call: TRBD1
cdr3_length: 11
clone_size: NA
cdr3_aa: CAWTGGNTIYF
cdr3_nt: TGTGCTTGGACAGGAGGAAACACCATATATTTT

v_call: TRBV5-4
j_call: TRBJ2-5
d_call: TRBD2
cdr3_length: 14
clone_size: NA
cdr3_aa: CASSDASGQETQYF
cdr3_nt: TGTGCCAGCAGCGACGCTAGCGGACAAGAGACCCAGTACTTC

v_call: TRBV5-1
j_call: TRBJ1-2
d_call: TRBD1
cdr3_length: 15
clone_size: NA
cdr3_aa: CASSPSTGANYGYTF
cdr3_nt: TGCGCCAGCAGCCCCTCGACAGGGGCTAACTATGGCTACACCTTC

v_call: TRBV9
j_call: TRBJ1-5
d_call: TRBD1
cdr3_length: 16
clone_size: NA
cdr3_aa: CASSVGTGSANQPQHF
cdr3_nt: TGTGCCAGCAGCGTAGGGACAGGGTCCGCCAATCAGCCCCAGCATTTT

v_call: TRBV30
j_call: TRBJ2-7
d_call: NA
cdr3_length: 11
clone_size: NA
cdr3_aa: CAWSFGYEQYF
cdr3_nt: TGTGCCTGGAGTTTCGGCTACGAGCAGTACTTC

v_call: TRBV19
j_call: TRBJ2-2
d_call: NA
cdr3_length: 15
clone_size: NA
cdr3_aa: CASSQAGENTGELFF
cdr3_nt: TGTGCCAGTAGTCAAGCAGGGGAGAACACCGGGGAGCTGTTTTTT

v_call: TRBV5-1
j_call: TRBJ2-3
d_call: NA
cdr3_length: 15
clone_size: NA
cdr3_aa: CASSQGTPLTDTQYF
cdr3_nt: TGCGCCAGCAGCCAGGGGACTCCACTCACAGATACGCAGTATTTT

v_call: TRBV6-4
j_call: TRBJ1-2
d_call: NA
cdr3_length: 9
clone_size: NA
cdr3_aa: CASSDSFLF
cdr3_nt: TGTGCCAGCAGTGACTCGTTCCTCTTC

v_call: TRBV18
j_call: TRBJ1-1
d_call: NA
cdr3_length: 12
clone_size: NA
cdr3_aa: CASSPRETEAFF
cdr3_nt: TGTGCCAGCTCACCAAGGGAGACTGAAGCTTTCTTT

v_call: TRBV6-6
j_call: TRBJ1-6
d_call: NA
cdr3_length: 14
clone_size: few
cdr3_aa: CASRRQGSDSPLHF
cdr3_nt: TGTGCCAGCAGACGGCAGGGGTCTGATTCACCCCTCCACTTT

v_call: TRBV6-1
j_call: TRBJ2-3
d_call: NA
cdr3_length: 14
clone_size: NA
cdr3_aa: CASSERRQTDTQYF
cdr3_nt: TGTGCCAGCAGTGAAAGGAGACAGACAGATACGCAGTATTTT

v_call: TRBV5-6
j_call: TRBJ2-7
d_call: NA
cdr3_length: 12
clone_size: NA
cdr3_aa: CASRKGAYEQYF
cdr3_nt: TGTGCCAGCAGAAAGGGGGCCTACGAGCAGTACTTC

v_call: TRBV30
j_call: TRBJ2-3
d_call: NA
cdr3_length: 15
clone_size: NA
cdr3_aa: CAWSVWGGATDTQYF
cdr3_nt: TGTGCCTGGAGTGTATGGGGGGGGGCCACAGATACGCAGTATTTT